Listed here are 7 T cell receptor beta chains from one sample, sequenced in a study of PD-L1 blockade in urothelial cancer. TCRdb's copy holds only in-frame clones and misses some; the assay was immunoSEQ multiplex PCR. The sample comprises approximately 50,000 clones, approximately 90% of which are singletons, and 2.4% rests with the top ten. Time point described: peripheral blood 6 weeks after treatment start. The sample in question was PBMCs, obtained around atezolizumab (anti-PD-L1) treatment. The receptors stem from a man in his sixties with urothelial cancer.

The chain uses TRBV5-8 and TRBJ1-6; a possible D gene is TRBD1 (5 bases). The V gene's germline CDR1 is SGHTS and CDR2 YDEGEE. The CDR3 has 15 amino acids. V was pared by 0 bases and J by 4 bases, with 8 bases between. CDR3 coding DNA: TGTGCCAGCAGCTTGGTGGGGCTATATAATTCACCCCTCCACTTT. This translates into CASSLVGLYNSPLHF.

The genes are TRBV11-3 and TRBJ2-2; 12 bases fit TRBD2. The germline V gene encodes CDR1 SGHNT and CDR2 YENEEA. The CDR3 length is 16 residues. The ends lost 5 bases at V and 5 bases at J; junction bases unmatched: 6. CDR3: CASSKPGTSGTGELFF. The CDR3 DNA reads TGTGCCAGCAGCAAACCCGGGACTAGCGGGACCGGGGAGCTGTTTTTT.

CDR3 region: CASNLQGLGEQFF. The CDR3 coding sequence is TGTGCCAGCAACCTCCAGGGGCTCGGGGAGCAGTTCTTC. The gene calls are TRBV7-3 and TRBJ2-1; a weak D match, TRBD1 (6 bases). Germline V gene lookup returns CDR1 SGHTA and CDR2 FQGTGA. CDR3 length equals 13 residues. Trimming shortened V by 7 bases and J by 10 bases, and 17 bases separated the two germline ends.

The CDR3 DNA reads TGTGCCAGCAGCCCCGCAGGGTCGCGGATCTACGAGCAGTACTTC. Protein product: CASSPAGSRIYEQYF. The chain recombines TRBV7-2 with TRBJ2-7, with D tentatively TRBD1 (5 bases). The V gene's germline CDR1 is SGHTA and CDR2 FQGNSA. The CDR3 loop spans 15 amino acids. V was shortened by 5 bases and J by 3 bases, with 17 bases between the two germline ends.

The rearrangement uses TRBV10-1 and TRBJ1-3; D is unclear. Trimming pared 3 bases from V and 0 bases from J, leaving 6 bases between. The germline CDR1 and CDR2 sequences are WNHNN and SYGVQD (reference sequence). This CDR3 is 14 amino acids long. The DNA of the CDR3 is TGCGCCAGCAGTGAAAGCCCCTCTGGAAACACCATATATTTT. It encodes CASSESPSGNTIYF.

The CDR3 DNA is TGTGCCAGCCCCTCGAGGGGGATGAACACTGAAGCTTTCTTT. Translation: CASPSRGMNTEAFF. The chain carries TRBV6-4 and TRBJ1-1; maybe TRBD1 (6 bases). Per germline, CDR1 MRHNA and CDR2 SNTAGT. The V end was cut by 8 bases, the J end by 0 bases, with 13 bases between. The CDR3 consists of 14 residues.

The J gene is TRBJ2-1, the V gene TRBV18, with 7 bases identical to TRBD2. Per the germline V gene, CDR1 is KGHSH and CDR2 is LQKENI. J lost 10 bases, V lost 6 bases, and 18 bases had no gene match. The CDR3 has 16 amino acids. CDR3 in amino acids: CASSPSGGRSGAEQFF. In DNA, the CDR3 is TGTGCCAGCTCTCCTTCGGGGGGTAGGAGCGGGGCCGAGCAGTTCTTC. Full variable domain (rest looked up from reference TRBV18 and TRBJ2-1): NAGVMQNPRHLVRRRGQEARLRCSPMKGHSHVYWYRQLPEEGLKFMVYLQKENIIDESGMPKERFSAEFPKEGPSILRIQQVVRGDSAAYFCASSPSGGRSGAEQFFGPGTRLTVL.